These 5 T cell receptor beta chains came from one sample sequenced in a study of control samples from healthy donors and cancer patients. TCRdb's copy holds only in-frame clones and misses some; the assay was immunoSEQ multiplex PCR. Of some 140,000 clones in the sample, roughly 92% were seen once. Input material: blood. Source of these receptors: a young man in good health.

The rearrangement links TRBV7-9 to TRBJ1-1, with unresolved D. Trimming shortened V by 2 bases and J by 3 bases, and 10 bases separated the two germline ends. The CDR3 is 14 residues long. Germline V gene lookup returns CDR1 SEHNR and CDR2 FQNEAQ (reference sequence). CDR3: CASSLPGRYTEAFF. The CDR3 bases are TGTGCCAGCAGCTTACCGGGGAGGTACACTGAAGCTTTCTTT.

This chain joins TRBV11-3 and TRBJ2-1; maybe TRBD2 (5 bases). V shed 1 base and J shed 3 bases, with 13 bases lying between them. CDR3 length equals 16 residues. Per germline, CDR1 SGHNT and CDR2 YENEEA. CDR3 sequence reads: CASSLALAGSYNEQFF. The CDR3 region has the DNA TGTGCCAGCAGCTTAGCCCTAGCCGGAAGCTACAATGAGCAGTTCTTC.

The gene calls are TRBV6-7 and TRBJ2-7; D may correspond to TRBD1 or TRBD2 (5 bases each). Being an ORF, TRBV6-7 has a function that is uncertain. This CDR3 has 15 residues. V shed 4 bases and J shed 4 bases, with 17 bases lying between them. Written as DNA, the CDR3 is TGTGCCAGCAGTTCCTGGCCGGGGCTAGCTTACGAGCAGTACTTC. It codes for CASSSWPGLAYEQYF.

This chain links TRBV2 with TRBJ2-7; D is ambiguous. Germline lookup yields CDR1 SNHLY and CDR2 FYNNEI. CDR3 size: 12 residues. Trimming pared 4 bases from V and 6 bases from J, leaving 10 bases between. For the CDR3, the DNA is TGTGCCAGCAGTGTGCTAGTTCGCGAGCAGTACTTC. Protein sequence: CASSVLVREQYF.

The J gene is TRBJ2-1, the V gene TRBV4-1, with a possible D match to TRBD2 (5 bases). The V end lost 3 bases, the J end lost 12 bases, and 18 bases lay between the germline ends. The V gene's germline CDR1 is MGHRA and CDR2 YSYEKL. The CDR3 is 14 residues long. The CDR3 sequence is CASSQPYDYPVQFF. CDR3 coding DNA: TGCGCCAGCAGCCAGCCATATGACTACCCCGTGCAGTTCTTC.